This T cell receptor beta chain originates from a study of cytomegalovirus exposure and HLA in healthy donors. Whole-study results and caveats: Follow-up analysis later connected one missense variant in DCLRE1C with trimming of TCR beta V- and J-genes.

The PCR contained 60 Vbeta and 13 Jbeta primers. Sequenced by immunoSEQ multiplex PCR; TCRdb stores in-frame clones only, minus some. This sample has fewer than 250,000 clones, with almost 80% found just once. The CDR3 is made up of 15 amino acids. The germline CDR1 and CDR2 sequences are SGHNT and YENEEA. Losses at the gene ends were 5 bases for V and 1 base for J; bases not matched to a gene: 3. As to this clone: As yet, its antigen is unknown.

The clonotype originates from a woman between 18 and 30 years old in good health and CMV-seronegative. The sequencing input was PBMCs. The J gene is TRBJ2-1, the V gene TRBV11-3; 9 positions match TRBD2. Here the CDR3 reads CASSKAGGSYNEQFF. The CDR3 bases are TGTGCCAGCAGCAAAGCGGGGGGTTCCTACAATGAGCAGTTCTTC. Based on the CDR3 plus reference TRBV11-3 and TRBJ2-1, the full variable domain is EAGVVQSPRYKIIEKKQPVAFWCNPISGHNTLYWYLQNLGQGPELLIRYENEEAVDDSQLPKDRFSAERLKGVDSTLKIQPAELGDSAVYLCASSKAGGSYNEQFFGPGTRLTVL.